This T cell receptor beta chain is drawn from a study of early T cells in non-severe SARS-CoV-2 infection. About the study: Alpha and beta chains were unpaired, from unsorted whole-blood bulk RNA.

TCRdb itself ran the 5' RACE reads through MiXCR, one entry per CDR3 protein. Of 76,000 or so distinct CDR3 sequences in the sample, over 9% were seen once. Trimming took off 3 bases at V and 0 bases at J, with 7 bases between the two ends. Germline lookup yields CDR1 SGHTA and CDR2 FQGNSA. The CDR3 has 14 amino acids. The receptor was derived from an adult who was a healthcare worker with PCR-confirmed SARS-CoV-2 infection or an uninfected control (not recorded which). Material for sequencing was whole blood. The rearrangement joins TRBV7-2 to TRBJ2-3; maybe TRBD1 (5 bases). This CDR3 reads CASSLTASTDTQYF. CDR3 nucleotides: TGTGCCAGCAGCTTGACAGCGAGCACAGATACGCAGTATTTT.